Listed below are T cell receptor beta chains from one sample, sequenced in a study of blood T cell repertoires in COVID-19. Using immunoSEQ multiplex PCR, the repertoire was profiled, and TCRdb retains in-frame clones only, with some absent. The sample holds 200,000 to 300,000 clones; approximately 90% are singletons and the top ten take around 1%. The material sequenced was PBMCs or T cells enriched from blood (not recorded which). The receptors shown here come from a man aged 50 or older who had been exposed to COVID-19. The CDR3 runs from the conserved cysteine through the conserved F or W. The order of the fields is D gene, J gene, V gene, clone size, CDR3 DNA, CDR3 protein. A D gene is named only where the DNA matches it firmly. The size field is filled for only some rows; it gives once, few, many or a size class.

D: NA; J: TRBJ2-7; V: TRBV7-2; size: NA; DNA: TGTGCCAGCAGCCCGTCCCGGGACTTCTACGAGCAGTACTTC; CDR3: CASSPSRDFYEQYF
D: NA; J: TRBJ1-4; V: TRBV15; size: few; DNA: TGTGCCACCAGGAAATCGGGAGATTGGGAAAAACTGTTTTTT; CDR3: CATRKSGDWEKLFF
D: NA; J: TRBJ2-2; V: TRBV7-2; size: once; DNA: TGTGCCAGCAGCTTACAGACGAACACCGGGGAGCTGTTTTTT; CDR3: CASSLQTNTGELFF
D: NA; J: TRBJ2-1; V: TRBV27; size: NA; DNA: TGTGCCAGCAGTTTCGGGGGAGTCAATGAGCAGTTCTTC; CDR3: CASSFGGVNEQFF
D: TRBD2; J: TRBJ2-7; V: TRBV24-1; size: NA; DNA: TGTGCCACCTCCGGGGGGAGCCACGAGCAGTACTTC; CDR3: CATSGGSHEQYF
D: TRBD1; J: TRBJ1-1; V: TRBV27; size: NA; DNA: TGTGCCAGCAGTGCCCAACACAGGGGGACTGAAGCTTTCTTT; CDR3: CASSAQHRGTEAFF
D: TRBD1; J: TRBJ1-4; V: TRBV5-1; size: NA; DNA: TGCGCCAGCAGCTCGGACAGGGAGGCTAAAAAACTGTTTTTT; CDR3: CASSSDREAKKLFF
D: NA; J: TRBJ2-7; V: TRBV27; size: NA; DNA: TGTGCCAGCAGTTACAGAGACGAGCAGTACTTC; CDR3: CASSYRDEQYF
D: TRBD1; J: TRBJ1-6; V: TRBV7-3; size: NA; DNA: TGTGCCAGCAGCCCCCATTGGACAGGGGCCTATAATTCACCCCTCCACTTT; CDR3: CASSPHWTGAYNSPLHF
D: TRBD2; J: TRBJ2-5; V: TRBV7-3; size: NA; DNA: TGTGCCAGCAGCTTAGGTCTAGCGGGAACAGGGACGGAGACCCAGTACTTC; CDR3: CASSLGLAGTGTETQYF
D: TRBD1; J: TRBJ1-6; V: TRBV10-2; size: NA; DNA: TGCGCCAGCGGGACAGGGTATAATTCACCCCTCCACTTT; CDR3: CASGTGYNSPLHF
D: TRBD1; J: TRBJ1-5; V: TRBV28; size: NA; DNA: TGTGCCAGCAGGCCACCGGGACAGGGGTCGGGCAATCAGCCCCAGCATTTT; CDR3: CASRPPGQGSGNQPQHF
D: NA; J: TRBJ2-1; V: TRBV6-4; size: NA; DNA: TGTGCCAGCAGTGAGACAATATCCTACAATGAGCAGTTCTTC; CDR3: CASSETISYNEQFF
D: NA; J: TRBJ2-3; V: TRBV3-1/TRBV3-2; size: NA; DNA: TGTGCCAGCAGCCAAGCTCTGGGGCCGGGGGAAGATACGCAGTATTTT; CDR3: CASSQALGPGEDTQYF
D: NA; J: TRBJ1-5; V: TRBV15; size: NA; DNA: TGTGCCACCAGCAGCACCTCGGGAGGAGGGAATAGCAATCAGCCCCAGCATTTT; CDR3: CATSSTSGGGNSNQPQHF
D: NA; J: TRBJ1-5; V: TRBV27; size: NA; DNA: TGTGCCAGCAGTTTAGGGCGAAATCAGCCCCAGCATTTT; CDR3: CASSLGRNQPQHF
D: TRBD1; J: TRBJ1-2; V: TRBV27; size: NA; DNA: TGTGCCAGCAGTAAAAAAGGGACAGGGGTTAACTATGGCTACACCTTC; CDR3: CASSKKGTGVNYGYTF
D: TRBD1; J: TRBJ1-6; V: TRBV30; size: once; DNA: TGTGCCTGGAGTGTAGAGGGACAGATCAATTCACCCCTCCACTTT; CDR3: CAWSVEGQINSPLHF
D: TRBD1; J: TRBJ1-4; V: TRBV28; size: NA; DNA: TGTGCCAGCAGTGGAGGAGGACAGGGGATTATGGCTGGAGAAGAAAAACTGTTTTTT; CDR3: CASSGGGQGIMAGEEKLFF
D: NA; J: TRBJ1-2; V: TRBV5-1; size: NA; DNA: TGCGCCAGCAGCTTGGTTGTTGACAGCCTGCCCTCCTTC; CDR3: CASSLVVDSLPSF
D: TRBD1; J: TRBJ2-7; V: TRBV6-6; size: NA; DNA: TGTGCCAGCAGTCGGACAGGGGTTTCCTACGAGCAGTACTTC; CDR3: CASSRTGVSYEQYF
D: TRBD1; J: TRBJ1-2; V: TRBV15; size: NA; DNA: TGTGCCACCAGCAGAGACACAGGGGTGGGTGGCTACACCTTC; CDR3: CATSRDTGVGGYTF
D: NA; J: TRBJ1-6; V: TRBV19; size: NA; DNA: TGTGCCAGTTCGGCTCTGAGGGATTCACCCCTCCACTTT; CDR3: CASSALRDSPLHF
D: NA; J: TRBJ2-3; V: TRBV24-1; size: NA; DNA: TGTGCCACCAGTGATTCAGGGGGGCCCGGAGATACGCAGTATTTT; CDR3: CATSDSGGPGDTQYF
D: TRBD1; J: TRBJ1-5; V: TRBV7-2; size: NA; DNA: TGTGCCAGCAGGGACTATGGGACAGGCCAGAATCAGCCCCAGCATTTT; CDR3: CASRDYGTGQNQPQHF
D: TRBD1; J: TRBJ1-6; V: TRBV7-2; size: few; DNA: TGTGCCAGCAGCTTTAGAGGACAGGACTCACCCCTCCACTTT; CDR3: CASSFRGQDSPLHF
D: TRBD2; J: TRBJ2-3; V: TRBV4-1; size: NA; DNA: TGCGCCAGCAGCCAAGGGGGATCGACTAGCCCAGATACGCAGTATTTT; CDR3: CASSQGGSTSPDTQYF
D: NA; J: TRBJ1-2; V: TRBV27; size: once; DNA: TGTGCCAGCAGTCTCCGCCGCCAACTACAGGGCTATGGCTACACCTTC; CDR3: CASSLRRQLQGYGYTF
D: TRBD1; J: TRBJ1-2; V: TRBV14; size: NA; DNA: TGTGCCAGCAGCCACAGACAGGGGGATGGCTACACCTTC; CDR3: CASSHRQGDGYTF
D: NA; J: TRBJ1-2; V: TRBV1; size: once; DNA: TGCACCAGCAGCCGCCGCAGGGGGAAAGGCTACACCTTC; CDR3: CTSSRRRGKGYTF
D: TRBD1; J: TRBJ2-1; V: TRBV13; size: NA; DNA: TGTGCCAGCAGCTCGAGTACATGGGACAGGGGTAACAATGAGCAGTTCTTC; CDR3: CASSSSTWDRGNNEQFF
D: NA; J: TRBJ1-2; V: TRBV9; size: NA; DNA: TGTGCCAGCAGCCCACGCGGCGGCTATGGCTACACCTTC; CDR3: CASSPRGGYGYTF
D: TRBD2; J: TRBJ2-1; V: TRBV9; size: NA; DNA: TGTGCCAGCAGCCCTCGGGGCGGGAGTACGTATGGGGGTGAGCAGTTCTTC; CDR3: CASSPRGGSTYGGEQFF
D: NA; J: TRBJ1-5; V: TRBV5-1; size: NA; DNA: TGCGCCAGCAGCTTGCCGACAGCTAGCAATCAGCCCCAGCATTTT; CDR3: CASSLPTASNQPQHF
D: TRBD1; J: TRBJ1-1; V: TRBV5-1; size: NA; DNA: TGCGCCAGCAGCTTGGCCGGACAGGGAGGGGGCACTGAAGCTTTCTTT; CDR3: CASSLAGQGGGTEAFF
D: TRBD1; J: TRBJ1-3; V: TRBV4-1; size: NA; DNA: TGCGCCAGCAGCCAATTACAGGGGGCGAGTGGAAACACCATATATTTT; CDR3: CASSQLQGASGNTIYF
D: NA; J: TRBJ2-3; V: TRBV11-3; size: NA; DNA: TGTGCCAGCAGCTTCCGGGAGTCTAGCGCAGATACGCAGTATTTT; CDR3: CASSFRESSADTQYF
D: TRBD1; J: TRBJ2-7; V: TRBV9; size: NA; DNA: TGTGCCAGCAGCCCCAGGGGGGGACAGGGGACCCACGAGCAGTACTTC; CDR3: CASSPRGGQGTHEQYF
D: NA; J: TRBJ2-1; V: TRBV24-1; size: NA; DNA: TGTGCCACCAGTGATTTTCTTCGGAGCGATGAGCAGTTCTTC; CDR3: CATSDFLRSDEQFF
D: TRBD2; J: TRBJ2-1; V: TRBV2; size: NA; DNA: TGTGCCAGCAGTGAAGCGCCCCCCCGACTAGCGGGAGACTACAATGAGCAGTTCTTC; CDR3: CASSEAPPRLAGDYNEQFF
D: NA; J: TRBJ1-1; V: TRBV29-1; size: NA; DNA: TGCAGCGTTGATCGGCCAGGGGCACGTCTCACTGAAGCTTTCTTT; CDR3: CSVDRPGARLTEAFF
D: NA; J: TRBJ1-2; V: TRBV5-1; size: NA; DNA: TGCGCCAGCAGCTTAATGGCAGGGGCAATAAACTATGGCTACACCTTC; CDR3: CASSLMAGAINYGYTF
D: NA; J: TRBJ1-5; V: TRBV28; size: NA; DNA: TGTGCCAGCAGTTCCAATCAGCATTTT; CDR3: CASSSNQHF
D: NA; J: TRBJ1-1; V: TRBV3-1/TRBV3-2; size: NA; DNA: TGTGCCAGCAGCCAAGGTCTGGGGAGGGAGAACACTGAAGCTTTCTTT; CDR3: CASSQGLGRENTEAFF
D: NA; J: TRBJ1-5; V: TRBV11-2; size: NA; DNA: TGTGCCAGCAGCTTAGCAGCGGGCAATCAGCCCCAGCATTTT; CDR3: CASSLAAGNQPQHF
D: NA; J: TRBJ2-7; V: TRBV9; size: NA; DNA: TGTGCCAGCAGCGGATCCCCTGGGAGACGGAGTTTC; CDR3: CASSGSPGRRSF
D: NA; J: TRBJ1-2; V: TRBV4-1; size: NA; DNA: TGCGCCAGCAGCCAACCCAGGGGACGCGCTAACACTAACTATGGCTACACCTTC; CDR3: CASSQPRGRANTNYGYTF